These 5 T cell receptor beta chains were sequenced from one sample in a study of CD8 T cells in Susac syndrome. An amount of RNA that ranged from roughly 0.45 to 1 ug was reverse transcribed with random hexamers. TCRdb used MiXCR to reprocess the immunoSEQ multiplex PCR reads, holding one entry per CDR3 protein. The sample records around 170,000 distinct CDR3 sequences, 85% to 95% being singletons. Sequencing was carried out using CD8+ T cells from PBMCs. These receptors were obtained from a human donor with multiple sclerosis.

This clonotype was recorded once. J is TRBJ2-5 and V is TRBV9; possible D gene TRBD1, 5 bases. Trimming took off 3 bases at V and 4 bases at J, with 19 bases between the two ends. Germline CDR1 is SGDLS and CDR2 is YYNGEE. CDR3 length equals 16 residues. This CDR3 is CASSAWAGIRGETQYF. The DNA for the CDR3 is TGTGCCAGCAGCGCGTGGGCAGGGATAAGAGGAGAGACCCAGTACTTC.

The gene calls are TRBV20-1 and TRBJ2-5; TRBD1 agrees at 10 bases. There are 16 residues in the CDR3. V lost 2 bases to trimming and J lost 4 bases; unmatched junction nucleotides: 10. The germline CDR1 and CDR2 sequences are DFQATT and SNEGSKA (reference sequence). This chain's CDR3 is CSARRQGAVLLETQYF. The CDR3 nucleotides are TGCAGTGCTAGACGACAGGGGGCTGTTTTATTAGAGACCCAGTACTTC.

This sequence joins TRBV4-1 and TRBJ1-2, with no clear D. CDR1 is MGHRA and CDR2 is YSYEKL in the germline V gene. V lost 4 bases, J lost 3 bases, and 15 bases lay in between. CDR3 length equals 15 residues. In nucleotides, the CDR3 is TGCGCCAGCAGCCCATCGTCTTTGTCGCACTATGGCTACACCTTC. Translating it yields CASSPSSLSHYGYTF.

The chain joins TRBV18 to TRBJ2-1; 7 positions agree with TRBD1. The CDR3 runs 14 residues. The germline CDR1 and CDR2 sequences are KGHSH and LQKENI. The V segment lost 4 bases and the J segment 6 bases; nucleotides outside the gene matches: 6. CDR3 loop: CASSHYRGTNEQFF. The CDR3 DNA follows: TGTGCCAGCTCACACTACAGGGGTACCAATGAGCAGTTCTTC. Together with reference TRBV18 and TRBJ2-1, the CDR3 gives the full variable domain: NAGVMQNPRHLVRRRGQEARLRCSPMKGHSHVYWYRQLPEEGLKFMVYLQKENIIDESGMPKERFSAEFPKEGPSILRIQQVVRGDSAAYFCASSHYRGTNEQFFGPGTRLTVL.

The chain combines TRBV6-5 with TRBJ2-2; TRBD2 agrees at 8 bases. J was trimmed by 5 bases and V by 2 bases; bases with no gene match: 1. CDR1 is MNHEY and CDR2 is SVGAGI in the germline V gene. The CDR3 spans 14 residues. CDR3 in DNA: TGTGCCAGCAGTTACGCTAGCGGGACCGGGGAGCTGTTTTTT. Its protein product is CASSYASGTGELFF.